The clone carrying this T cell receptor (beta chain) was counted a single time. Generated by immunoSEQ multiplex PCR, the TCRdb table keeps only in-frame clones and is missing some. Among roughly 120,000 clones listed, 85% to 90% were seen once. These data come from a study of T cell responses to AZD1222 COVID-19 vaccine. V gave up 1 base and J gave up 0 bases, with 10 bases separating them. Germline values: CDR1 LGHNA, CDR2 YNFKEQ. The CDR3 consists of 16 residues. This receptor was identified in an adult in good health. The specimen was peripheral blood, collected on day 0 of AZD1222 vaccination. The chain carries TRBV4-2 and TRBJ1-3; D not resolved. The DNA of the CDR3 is TGTGCCAGCAGCCAAGTACAGATGAACTCTGGAAACACCATATATTTT. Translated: CASSQVQMNSGNTIYF.